Each of the 13 T cell receptor beta chains below was sequenced from the same sample in a study of beta chain features in type 1 diabetes. Study observations and caveats: Shorter TCRB CDR3s, moderately but significantly so, marked every one of the four CD4+ subsets in Type 1 diabetes patients.

These receptors' antigens are unknown. Reverse transcription of all isolated RNA meant that expressed TCRB transcripts were sequenced. Produced via immunoSEQ multiplex PCR; TCRdb's table is partial and in-frame only. The sample has fewer than 350,000 clones, approximately 15% seen once. The sample taken for sequencing was naive CD4+ T cells from blood. The receptors here all came from a man between 18 and 35 years old with type 1 diabetes.

The chain couples TRBV5-1 to TRBJ1-1; a possible D gene is TRBD1 (6 bases). The V and J ends lost 1 base and 3 bases respectively, with 16 bases between them. Germline lookup yields CDR1 SGHRS and CDR2 YFSETQ. The CDR3 covers 16 residues. The CDR3 DNA reads TGCGCCAGCAGCTTGCGGGTCCAGGGGTCGGACACTGAAGCTTTCTTT. Translating gives CASSLRVQGSDTEAFF.

The chain links TRBV28 to TRBJ2-2; TRBD2 agrees at 8 bases. This CDR3 comprises 14 residues. The V and J ends lost 10 bases and 4 bases, in that order; junction bases with no gene match: 8. Germline CDR1 reads MDHEN; CDR2 reads SYDVKM. The CDR3 coding sequence is TGTGCCACCAACAGCGGGAGCGCCACCGGGGAGCTGTTTTTT. Translated: CATNSGSATGELFF.

CDR3 sequence reads: CASSPVKPGETQYF. In nucleotides, the CDR3 is TGTGCCAGCAGTCCCGTGAAGCCGGGAGAGACCCAGTACTTC. The chain is built from TRBV7-6 and TRBJ2-5; D remains unclear. This CDR3 region has 14 residues. Germline values: CDR1 SGHVS, CDR2 FNYEAQ. Trimming removed 6 bases from V and 4 bases from J, with 15 bases in between.

The rearrangement uses TRBV7-9 and TRBJ2-3, with 12 bases aligning to TRBD2. Germline CDR1 reads SEHNR; CDR2 reads FQNEAQ (reference sequence). Trimming at V came to 3 bases and at J to 2 bases, leaving 6 bases not matched to a gene. The CDR3 runs 17 residues. CDR3 nucleotide sequence: TGTGCCAGCAGCTTTCCACTAGCGGGGGGTTCCACAGATACGCAGTATTTT. This translates into CASSFPLAGGSTDTQYF.

This clone was seen only once. The chain joins TRBV19 to TRBJ2-3, with 8 nucleotides matching TRBD2. Trimming cost V 4 bases and J 3 bases; bases outside gene matches: 9. The CDR3 has 16 residues. CDR1 and CDR2 (germline): LNHDA, SQIVND (reference sequence). DNA of the CDR3: TGTGCCAGTAGTAGGATCTCGGGGGGGGTTACAGATACGCAGTATTTT. Translating it yields CASSRISGGVTDTQYF.

V and J are TRBV5-1 and TRBJ2-2; possibly TRBD2 for D (6 bases). From germline, CDR1 is SGHRS and CDR2 YFSETQ. There are 17 residues in the CDR3. V shed 1 base and J shed 3 bases, with 16 bases lying between them. CDR3 residues: CASSLLIRSGDTGELFF. Written as DNA, the CDR3 is TGCGCCAGCAGCTTGTTGATACGTTCGGGAGACACCGGGGAGCTGTTTTTT.

This clone was found a few times. This chain links TRBV7-9 with TRBJ2-5, with 8 bases lining up with TRBD2. The CDR3 runs 16 residues. From germline, CDR1 is SEHNR and CDR2 FQNEAQ (reference sequence). With V trimmed by 5 bases and J by 8 bases, 16 bases remained unmatched. CDR3 in amino acids: CASSPQGLGVVGTQYF. The CDR3 DNA sequence: TGTGCCAGCAGCCCCCAGGGACTAGGCGTGGTTGGAACCCAGTACTTC.

V is TRBV7-6 and J is TRBJ2-7; 8 bases are shared with TRBD2. The CDR3 contains 15 residues. V dropped 0 bases and J dropped 0; count of bases not matched to a gene: 1. In germline, CDR1 is SGHVS, CDR2 FNYEAQ. In DNA, the CDR3 is TGTGCCAGCAGCTTAGCCAGCGGGGGCTCCTACGAGCAGTACTTC. Its protein is CASSLASGGSYEQYF.

This clone was detected a few times. This CDR3 is CASSSSLAGGPNEQFF. For the CDR3, the DNA is TGTGCCAGCAGCTCCTCACTAGCGGGGGGGCCCAATGAGCAGTTCTTC. The V gene is TRBV7-2, the J gene TRBJ2-1; 13 bases agree with TRBD2. This CDR3 is 16 amino acids long. J was trimmed by 6 bases and V by 4 bases; bases with no gene match: 6. Germline assignment: CDR1 SGHTA and CDR2 FQGNSA.

The gene calls are TRBV7-8 and TRBJ2-7; D not certain. Germline V gene data show CDR1 as SGHVS and CDR2 as FQNEAQ. Trimming took 2 bases from V and 7 from J, leaving 12 bases between them. CDR3 length equals 13 residues. The CDR3 DNA reads as TGTGCCAGCAGCTTAATCGTGCGATCAGAGCAGTACTTC. This encodes CASSLIVRSEQYF.

This clone has just a few counts. The rearrangement joins TRBV5-6 to TRBJ2-6; 7 bases are a match to TRBD1. CDR3 length: 16 residues. Germline lookup yields CDR1 SGHDT and CDR2 YYEEEE. The V segment lost 0 bases and the J segment 2 bases; nucleotides outside the gene matches: 2. CDR3: CASSLEGATGANVLTF. The CDR3 nucleotides read TGTGCCAGCAGCTTGGAGGGGGCGACTGGGGCCAACGTCCTGACTTTC.

This clone was picked up a small number of times. The rearrangement joins TRBV18 to TRBJ2-1, with 8 bases aligning to TRBD2. The length of the CDR3 is 16 residues. Per germline, CDR1 KGHSH and CDR2 LQKENI. The V and J ends lost 0 bases and 9 bases, in that order; junction bases with no gene match: 10. DNA of the CDR3: TGTGCCAGCTCACCACCCGATTGGCGGGAGGAGGTTGAGCAGTTCTTC. Protein: CASSPPDWREEVEQFF.

V and J are TRBV6-5 and TRBJ1-1; 12 nucleotides agree with TRBD1. The CDR3 is 16 residues long. CDR1 is MNHEY, CDR2 SVGAGI, per germline. The V segment lost 0 bases and the J segment 5 bases; nucleotides outside the gene matches: 4. The CDR3 protein is CASSYSLGQGATEAFF. The CDR3 DNA reads TGTGCCAGCAGTTACTCTTTGGGACAGGGGGCTACTGAAGCTTTCTTT.